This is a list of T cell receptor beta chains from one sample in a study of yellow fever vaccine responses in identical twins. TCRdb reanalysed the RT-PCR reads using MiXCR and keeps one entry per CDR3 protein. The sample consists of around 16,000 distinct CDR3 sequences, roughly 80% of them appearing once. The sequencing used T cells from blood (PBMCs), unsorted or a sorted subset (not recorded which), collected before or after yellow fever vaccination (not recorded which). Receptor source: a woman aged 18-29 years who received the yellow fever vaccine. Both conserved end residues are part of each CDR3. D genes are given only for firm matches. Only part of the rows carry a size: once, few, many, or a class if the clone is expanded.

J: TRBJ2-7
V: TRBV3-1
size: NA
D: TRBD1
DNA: TGTGCCAGCAGCCAAGATCACGCAGGGGGCATGGAGCAGTACTTC
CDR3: CASSQDHAGGMEQYF

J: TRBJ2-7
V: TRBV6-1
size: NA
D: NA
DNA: TGTGCCAGCAGGGCCACAGGGAGTCCCAACGAGCAGTACTTC
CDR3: CASRATGSPNEQYF

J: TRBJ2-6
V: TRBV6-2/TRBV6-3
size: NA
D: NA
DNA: TGTGCCAGCAGTTACGCGGCTGGGGCCAACGTCCTGACTTTC
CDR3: CASSYAAGANVLTF

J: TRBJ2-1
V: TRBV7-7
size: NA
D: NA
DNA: TGTGCTAGCAGCTTAGCGAGCGTGGGTGAGCAGTTCTTC
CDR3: CASSLASVGEQFF

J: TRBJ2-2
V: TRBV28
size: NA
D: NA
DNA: TGTGCCAGCTTTTCGGGGGGCCGGTGGACCGGGGAGCTGTTTTTT
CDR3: CASFSGGRWTGELFF

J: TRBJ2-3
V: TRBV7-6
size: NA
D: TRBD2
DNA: TGTGCCAGCAGCTTAGCAGCGGGGCGAGGCACAGATACGCAGTATTTT
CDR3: CASSLAAGRGTDTQYF

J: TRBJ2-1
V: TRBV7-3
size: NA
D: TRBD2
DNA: TGTGCCAGCAGCTTAAGCGGGGGTCGATTCGATGAGCAGTTCTTT
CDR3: CASSLSGGRFDEQFF

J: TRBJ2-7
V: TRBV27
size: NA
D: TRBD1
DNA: TGTGCCAGCAGTCTACACGGACAGGGCTCCTACGAGCAGTACTTC
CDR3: CASSLHGQGSYEQYF

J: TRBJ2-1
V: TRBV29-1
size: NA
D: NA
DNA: TGCAGCGTCGGGAGCCAATATGACAATGAGCAGTTCTTC
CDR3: CSVGSQYDNEQFF

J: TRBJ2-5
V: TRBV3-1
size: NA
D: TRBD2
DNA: TGTGCCAGCAGCCAAGATACCGGGAGGGGAGAGACCCAGTACTTC
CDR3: CASSQDTGRGETQYF

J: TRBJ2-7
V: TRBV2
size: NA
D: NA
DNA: TGTGCCAGCAGTGTGAACAGGCGGTACTACGAGCAGTACTTC
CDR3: CASSVNRRYYEQYF

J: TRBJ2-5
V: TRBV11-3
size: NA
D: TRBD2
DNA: TGTGCCAGCAGCTTGGGTCGACTAGCGGGAGCTGCCTTGGAGACCCAGTACTTC
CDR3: CASSLGRLAGAALETQYF

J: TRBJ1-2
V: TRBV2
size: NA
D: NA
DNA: TGTGCCAGCAGTGTTGGGGAAAACTATGGCTACACCTTC
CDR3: CASSVGENYGYTF

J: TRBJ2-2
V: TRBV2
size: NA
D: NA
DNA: TGTGCCAGCCATCCAGGGCCTAACACCGGGGAGCTGTTTTTT
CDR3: CASHPGPNTGELFF

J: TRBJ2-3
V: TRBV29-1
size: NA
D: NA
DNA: TGCAGCGTTGGAGGGGGGCGACCCCGGTCAGATACGCAGTATTTT
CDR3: CSVGGGRPRSDTQYF

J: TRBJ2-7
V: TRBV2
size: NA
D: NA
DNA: TGTGCCAGCAGTGAGGTCGGCCGTCGCTACGAGCAGTACTTC
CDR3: CASSEVGRRYEQYF

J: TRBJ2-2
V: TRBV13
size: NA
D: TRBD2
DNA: TGTGCCAGCTTGATCCCTCTAGCGGGGCCTGCGAACACCGGGGAGCTGTTTTTT
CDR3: CASLIPLAGPANTGELFF

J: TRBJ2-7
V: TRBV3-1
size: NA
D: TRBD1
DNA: TGTGCCAGCAGCCAGTCCCCGGACAGGGAGTCCGAGCAGTACTTC
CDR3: CASSQSPDRESEQYF

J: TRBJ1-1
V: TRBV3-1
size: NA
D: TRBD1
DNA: TGTGCCAGCAGCTGGGGACAGGTGAACACTGAAGCTTTCTTT
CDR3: CASSWGQVNTEAFF

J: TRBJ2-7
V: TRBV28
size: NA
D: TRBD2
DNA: TGTGCCAGCAGTTTAGGCGGGAGTAAAGGCGAGCAGTACTTC
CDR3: CASSLGGSKGEQYF

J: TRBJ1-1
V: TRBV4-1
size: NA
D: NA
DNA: TGCGCCAGCAGCCAAGGAGTAGGCGCGCAAACAACTGAAGCTTTCTTT
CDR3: CASSQGVGAQTTEAFF

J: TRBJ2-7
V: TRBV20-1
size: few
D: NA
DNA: TGCAGTGCTAGATACAGGGCGGGCTACGAGCAGTACTTC
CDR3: CSARYRAGYEQYF

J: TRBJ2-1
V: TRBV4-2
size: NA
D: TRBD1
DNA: TGTGCCAGCAGCCCAGGGGGACAGCTCCACTCCTACAATGAGCAGTTCTTC
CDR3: CASSPGGQLHSYNEQFF

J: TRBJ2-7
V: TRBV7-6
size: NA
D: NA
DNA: TGTGCCAGCAGCCCCATGGGGAACCTACCCTACGAGCAGTACTTC
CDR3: CASSPMGNLPYEQYF

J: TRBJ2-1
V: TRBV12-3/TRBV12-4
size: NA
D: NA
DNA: TGTGCCAGCAGTTCCCGCCCCCCAGGGGTGAGCTCCTACAATGAGCAGTTCTTC
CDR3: CASSSRPPGVSSYNEQFF

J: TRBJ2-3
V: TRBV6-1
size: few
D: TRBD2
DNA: TGTGCCAGCAGGAGCGGGATCGGCACAGATACGCAGTATTTT
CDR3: CASRSGIGTDTQYF

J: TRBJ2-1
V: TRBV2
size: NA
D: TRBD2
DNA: TGTGCCAGCAGTGATACAACGGGGGGCTACAATGAGCAGTTCTTC
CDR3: CASSDTTGGYNEQFF

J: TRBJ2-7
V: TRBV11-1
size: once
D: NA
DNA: TGTGCCAGCAGCTTGGGTATTTTCCCTTACGAGCAGTACTTC
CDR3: CASSLGIFPYEQYF

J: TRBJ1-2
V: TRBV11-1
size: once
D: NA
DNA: TGTGCCAGCACCCCTGGGGTTAACTATGGCTACACCTTC
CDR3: CASTPGVNYGYTF

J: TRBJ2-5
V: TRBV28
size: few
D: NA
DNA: TGTGCCAGCAGTTTATTTGAGACCCAGTACTTC
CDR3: CASSLFETQYF

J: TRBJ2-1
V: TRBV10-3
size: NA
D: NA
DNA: TGTGCCATCAGTGAGACGCTACGGGGGGACATTTACAATGAGCAGTTCTTC
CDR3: CAISETLRGDIYNEQFF

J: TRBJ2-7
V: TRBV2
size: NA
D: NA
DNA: TGTGCCAGCGACAGAGGAGGCTACGAGCAGTACTTC
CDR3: CASDRGGYEQYF

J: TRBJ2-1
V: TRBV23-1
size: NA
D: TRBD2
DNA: TGCGCCAGCAGTCAATCGGCTAGCGGGGGGTTTGAGCAGTTCTTC
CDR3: CASSQSASGGFEQFF

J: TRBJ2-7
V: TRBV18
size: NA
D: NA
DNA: TGTGCCAGCTCACCACCGAGCTACGAGCAGTACTTC
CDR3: CASSPPSYEQYF

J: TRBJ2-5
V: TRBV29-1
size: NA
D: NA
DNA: TGCAGCGTTGATCGAGAGACCCAGTACTTC
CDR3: CSVDRETQYF

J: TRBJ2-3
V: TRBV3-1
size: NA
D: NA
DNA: TGTGCCAGCAGCCAGGGGGTTAGAGCAGATACGCAGTATTTT
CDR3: CASSQGVRADTQYF

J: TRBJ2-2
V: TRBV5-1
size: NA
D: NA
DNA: TGCGCCAGCAGCAGCGGGTCCTTCAACACCGGGGAGCTGTTTTTT
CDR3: CASSSGSFNTGELFF

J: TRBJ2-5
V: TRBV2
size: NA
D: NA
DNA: TGTGCCAGCAGTGAAGCGGGTGTTGGCCAAGAGACCCAGTACTTC
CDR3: CASSEAGVGQETQYF

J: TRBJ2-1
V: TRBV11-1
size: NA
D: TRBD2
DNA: TGTGCCAGCAGCCATTGGACTAGCGACTACAATGAGCAGTTCTTC
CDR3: CASSHWTSDYNEQFF

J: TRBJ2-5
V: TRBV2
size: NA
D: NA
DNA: TGTGCCAGCATCGGACCGGGGGCCGATCAAGAGACCCAGTACTTC
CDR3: CASIGPGADQETQYF

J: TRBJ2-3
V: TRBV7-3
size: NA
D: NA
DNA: TGTGCCAGCAGTCTACTTCATCTGGATACGCAGTATTTT
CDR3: CASSLLHLDTQYF

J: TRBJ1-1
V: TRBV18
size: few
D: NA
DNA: TGTGCCAGCTCACCACTGGCACGTTCGGGAGGCGACACTGAAGCTTTCTTT
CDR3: CASSPLARSGGDTEAFF

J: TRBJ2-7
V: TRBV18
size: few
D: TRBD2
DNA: TGTGCCAGCTCACCAGTGGCGTTGACTAGCTCCGAGCAGTACTTC
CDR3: CASSPVALTSSEQYF

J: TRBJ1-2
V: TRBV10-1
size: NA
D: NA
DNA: TGCGCCAGTCGACCCTTCAGGGGCTATGGCTACACCTTC
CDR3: CASRPFRGYGYTF

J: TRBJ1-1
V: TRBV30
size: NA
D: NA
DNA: TGTGCCTGGAGGTTAAGCGCTGGGGTCGACACTGAAGCTTTCTTT
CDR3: CAWRLSAGVDTEAFF

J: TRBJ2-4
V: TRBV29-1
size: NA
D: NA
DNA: TGCAGCGTTGGTAGTGATATTCAGTACTTC
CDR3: CSVGSDIQYF